This T cell receptor (beta chain) was recorded in a study of control samples from healthy donors and cancer patients. Using immunoSEQ multiplex PCR, the repertoire was profiled, and TCRdb retains in-frame clones only, with some absent. The sample lists fewer than 200,000 clones; roughly 95% were seen once. J lost 6 bases, V lost 5 bases, and 6 bases had no gene match. The CDR3 has 14 amino acids. CDR1 is MDHEN and CDR2 is SYDVKM in the germline V gene. This sequence was found in a woman in her twenties or thirties in good health. The rearrangement links TRBV28 to TRBJ2-1; 8 bases line up with TRBD1. The material sequenced was blood. DNA for the CDR3: TGTGCCAGCAGTCGGACAGGGTTCGTCAATGAGCAGTTCTTC. Encoded protein: CASSRTGFVNEQFF. Based on the CDR3 plus reference TRBV28 and TRBJ2-1, the full variable domain is DVKVTQSSRYLVKRTGEKVFLECVQDMDHENMFWYRQDPGLGLRLIYFSYDVKMKEKGDIPEGYSVSREKKERFSLILESASTNQTSMYLCASSRTGFVNEQFFGPGTRLTVL.